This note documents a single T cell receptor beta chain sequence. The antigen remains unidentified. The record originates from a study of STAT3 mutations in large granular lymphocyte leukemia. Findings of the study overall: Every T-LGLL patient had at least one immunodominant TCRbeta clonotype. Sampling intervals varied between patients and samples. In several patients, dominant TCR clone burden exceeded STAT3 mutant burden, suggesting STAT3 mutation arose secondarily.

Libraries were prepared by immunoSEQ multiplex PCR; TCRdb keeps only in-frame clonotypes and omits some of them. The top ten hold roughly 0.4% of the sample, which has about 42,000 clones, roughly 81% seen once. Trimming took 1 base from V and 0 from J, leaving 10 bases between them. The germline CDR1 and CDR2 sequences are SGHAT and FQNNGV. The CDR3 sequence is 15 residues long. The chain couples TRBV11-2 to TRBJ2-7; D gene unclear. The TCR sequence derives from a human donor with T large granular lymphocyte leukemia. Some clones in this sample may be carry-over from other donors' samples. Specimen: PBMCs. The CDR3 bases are TGTGCCAGCAGCTTAGTCGCGTCGAGCTCCTACGAGCAGTACGTC. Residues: CASSLVASSSYEQYV.